This TCR beta chain came from a study of metastatic and nonmetastatic thyroid tumors. All patients were untreated before thyroid surgery. The authors' processing: It was from CDR3 differences across clinicopathological groups that a distant-metastasis classifier for papillary thyroid cancer was built. TCRdb reassembled clones from the PCR reads with MiXCR. For this entry, the V and J calls and clone size follow TCRdb and not the study's own pipeline. The sample has under 15,000 clones, approximately 30% seen once; the top ten hold 9.5% to 15%. With V trimmed by 5 bases and J by 7 bases, 4 bases remained unmatched. The CDR3 runs to 13 residues.

V gene TRBV12-3 or TRBV12-4 combines with J gene TRBJ2-1, with TRBD1 matching over 8 bases. Input material: tumor tissue. This TCR was recovered from a female donor with papillary thyroid cancer or a benign thyroid nodule (not recorded which). Some clones in this sample may be carry-over from other donors' samples. CDR3 sequence (DNA): TGTGCCAGCAGTGGACAGGGTAGGAATGAGCAGTTCTTC. The encoded protein is CASSGQGRNEQFF.